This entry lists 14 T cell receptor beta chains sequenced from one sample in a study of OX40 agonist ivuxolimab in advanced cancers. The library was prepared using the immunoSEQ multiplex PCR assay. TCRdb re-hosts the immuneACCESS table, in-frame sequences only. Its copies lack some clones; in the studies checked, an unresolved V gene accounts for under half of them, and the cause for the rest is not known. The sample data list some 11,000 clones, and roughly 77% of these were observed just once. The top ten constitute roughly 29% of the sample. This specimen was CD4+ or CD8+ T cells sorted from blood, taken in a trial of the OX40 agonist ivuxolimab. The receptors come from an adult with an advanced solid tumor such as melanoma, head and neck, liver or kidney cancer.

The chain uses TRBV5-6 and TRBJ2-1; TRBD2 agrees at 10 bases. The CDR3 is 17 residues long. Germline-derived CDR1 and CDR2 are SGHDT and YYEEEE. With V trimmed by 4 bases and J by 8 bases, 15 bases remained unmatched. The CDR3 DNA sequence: TGTGCCAGCAGCAGAGAGCTGGATCTAGCGGGAGTCGATGAGCAGTTCTTC. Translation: CASSRELDLAGVDEQFF.

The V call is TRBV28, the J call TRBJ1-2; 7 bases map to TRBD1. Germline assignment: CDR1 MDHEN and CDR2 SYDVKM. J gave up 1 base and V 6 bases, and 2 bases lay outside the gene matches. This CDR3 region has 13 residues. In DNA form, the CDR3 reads TGTGCCAGCAGCCCAGGGGGTAACTATGGCTACACCTTC. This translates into CASSPGGNYGYTF.

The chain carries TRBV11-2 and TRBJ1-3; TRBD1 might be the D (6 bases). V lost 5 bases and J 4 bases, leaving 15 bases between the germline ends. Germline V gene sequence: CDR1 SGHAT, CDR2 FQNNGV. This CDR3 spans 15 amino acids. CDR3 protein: CASSVSGEWGNTIYF. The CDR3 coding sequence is TGTGCCAGCAGCGTTTCAGGGGAATGGGGAAACACCATATATTTT.

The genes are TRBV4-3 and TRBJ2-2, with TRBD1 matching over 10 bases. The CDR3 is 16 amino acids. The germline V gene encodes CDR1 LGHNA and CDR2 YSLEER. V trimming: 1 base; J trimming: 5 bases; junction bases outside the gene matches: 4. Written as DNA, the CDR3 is TGCGCCAGCAGCCAAGGACAGGGGGCAAGGACCGGGGAGCTGTTTTTT. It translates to CASSQGQGARTGELFF.

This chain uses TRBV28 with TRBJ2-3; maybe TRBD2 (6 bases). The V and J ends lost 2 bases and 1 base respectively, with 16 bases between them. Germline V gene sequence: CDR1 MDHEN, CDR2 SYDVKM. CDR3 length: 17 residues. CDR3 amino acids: CASSLSSGAPRTDTQYF. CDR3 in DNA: TGTGCCAGCAGTTTAAGCTCGGGAGCCCCTCGCACAGATACGCAGTATTTT.

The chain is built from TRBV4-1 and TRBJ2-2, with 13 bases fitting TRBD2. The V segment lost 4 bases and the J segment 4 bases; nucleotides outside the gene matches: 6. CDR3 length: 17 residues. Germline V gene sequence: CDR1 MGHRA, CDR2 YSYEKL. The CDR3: CASSPTSGRFVTGELFF. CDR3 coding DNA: TGCGCCAGCAGCCCGACTAGCGGGAGGTTTGTCACCGGGGAGCTGTTTTTT.

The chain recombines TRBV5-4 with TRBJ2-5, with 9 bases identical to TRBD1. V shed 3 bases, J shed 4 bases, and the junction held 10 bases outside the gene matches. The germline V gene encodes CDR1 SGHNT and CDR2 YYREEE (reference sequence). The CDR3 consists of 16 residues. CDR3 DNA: TGTGCCAGCAGCTCACCGGACAGGGGAGAAGGAGAGACCCAGTACTTC. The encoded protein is CASSSPDRGEGETQYF.

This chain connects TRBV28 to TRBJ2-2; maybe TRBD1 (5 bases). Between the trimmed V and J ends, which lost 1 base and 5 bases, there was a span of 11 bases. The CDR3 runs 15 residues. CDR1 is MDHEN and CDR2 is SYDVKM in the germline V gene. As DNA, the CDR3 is TGTGCCAGCAGTTTATCAGTTAGGGGAACCGGGGAGCTGTTTTTT. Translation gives CASSLSVRGTGELFF. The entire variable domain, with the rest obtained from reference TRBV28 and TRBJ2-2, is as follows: DVKVTQSSRYLVKRTGEKVFLECVQDMDHENMFWYRQDPGLGLRLIYFSYDVKMKEKGDIPEGYSVSREKKERFSLILESASTNQTSMYLCASSLSVRGTGELFFGEGSRLTVL.

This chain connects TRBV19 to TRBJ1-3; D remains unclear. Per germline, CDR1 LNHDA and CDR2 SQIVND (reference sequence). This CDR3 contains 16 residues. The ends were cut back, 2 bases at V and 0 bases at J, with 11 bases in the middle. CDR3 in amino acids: CASSIFGSFSGNTIYF. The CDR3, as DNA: TGTGCCAGTAGTATATTCGGCAGCTTCTCTGGAAACACCATATATTTT.

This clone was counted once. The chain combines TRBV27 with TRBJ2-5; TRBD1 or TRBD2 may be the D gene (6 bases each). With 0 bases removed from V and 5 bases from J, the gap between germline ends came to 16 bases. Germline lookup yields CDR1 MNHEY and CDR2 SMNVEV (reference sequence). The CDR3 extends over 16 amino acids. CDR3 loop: CASSLSSEGGWETQYF. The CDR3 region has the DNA TGTGCCAGCAGTTTATCCTCTGAGGGGGGCTGGGAGACCCAGTACTTC.

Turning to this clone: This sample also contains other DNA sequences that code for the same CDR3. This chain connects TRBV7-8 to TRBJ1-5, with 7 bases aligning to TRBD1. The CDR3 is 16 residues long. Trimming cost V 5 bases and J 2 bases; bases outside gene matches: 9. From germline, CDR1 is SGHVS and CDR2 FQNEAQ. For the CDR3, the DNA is TGTGCCAGCAGCCTCTCAGGACAGGACGGCAATCAGCCCCAGCATTTT. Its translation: CASSLSGQDGNQPQHF.

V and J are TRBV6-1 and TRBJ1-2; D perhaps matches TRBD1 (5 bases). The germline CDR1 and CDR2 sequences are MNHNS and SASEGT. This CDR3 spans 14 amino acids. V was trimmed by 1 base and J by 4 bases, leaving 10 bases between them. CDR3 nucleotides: TGTGCCAGCAGTGAAGGGGGCGCCGGCTATGGCTACACCTTC. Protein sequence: CASSEGGAGYGYTF.

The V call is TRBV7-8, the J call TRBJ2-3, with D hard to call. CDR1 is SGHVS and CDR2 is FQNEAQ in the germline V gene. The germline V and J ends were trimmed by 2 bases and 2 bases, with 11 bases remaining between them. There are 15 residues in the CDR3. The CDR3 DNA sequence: TGTGCCAGCAGCTTAACGTTGGCGGTCACAGATACGCAGTATTTT. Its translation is CASSLTLAVTDTQYF.

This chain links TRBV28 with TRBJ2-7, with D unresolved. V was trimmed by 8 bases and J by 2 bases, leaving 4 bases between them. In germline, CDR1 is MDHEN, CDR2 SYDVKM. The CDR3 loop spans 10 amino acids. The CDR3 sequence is CASGPYEQYF. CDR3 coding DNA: TGTGCCAGCGGACCCTACGAGCAGTACTTC.